This passage covers 23 T cell receptor beta chains from one sample sequenced in a study of vaccination effects on CD4 cells after COVID-19. Sequencing used immunoSEQ multiplex PCR; TCRdb keeps in-frame clones, though not all of them. The repertoire holds about 64,000 clones, with approximately 70% as singletons. Their cognate antigens are unknown. Researchers isolated CD4+ T cells once roughly ten days of culture had elapsed. Sequencing was performed on CD4+ T cells from PBMCs cultured without peptide, taken before COVID-19 vaccination. The receptors were gathered from a human donor who had a prior SARS-CoV-2 infection.

This clone was observed a few times. This rearrangement joins TRBV4-2 to TRBJ2-2, with 14 bases identical to TRBD2. There are 18 residues in the CDR3. The V gene's germline CDR1 is LGHNA and CDR2 YNFKEQ. V trimming: 1 base; J trimming: 2 bases; junction bases outside the gene matches: 3. The CDR3 region is CASSQGLAGGLNTGELFF. The CDR3 DNA is TGTGCCAGCAGCCAAGGACTAGCGGGGGGGCTAAACACCGGGGAGCTGTTTTTT.

A few counts support this clone. The chain couples TRBV23-1 to TRBJ1-5; D unclear. TRBV23-1 is an ORF for which the function is uncertain. Trimming cost V 0 bases and J 3 bases, with 9 bases left between them. CDR3 length: 15 amino acids. The CDR3 sequence: CASSQSGISNQPQHF. CDR3 in DNA: TGCGCCAGCAGTCAATCAGGGATCTCCAATCAGCCCCAGCATTTT.

This chain connects TRBV6-5 to TRBJ2-7; TRBD1 matches 10 bases. This CDR3 contains 13 residues. V shed 6 bases, J shed 5 bases, and the junction held 4 bases outside the gene matches. Germline V gene lookup returns CDR1 MNHEY and CDR2 SVGAGI. Written as DNA, the CDR3 is TGTGCCAGCAGGGGACAGGGGAGGCACGAGCAGTACTTC. The encoded protein is CASRGQGRHEQYF.

The chain combines TRBV19 with TRBJ2-1; TRBD2 aligns across 10 bases. Germline CDR1 and CDR2: LNHDA and SQIVND (reference sequence). This CDR3 contains 18 residues. V lost 3 bases to trimming and J lost 1 base; unmatched junction nucleotides: 9. CDR3 loop: CASSMYEASGSSYNEQFF. The CDR3 bases are TGTGCCAGTAGTATGTATGAGGCTAGCGGGAGTTCCTACAATGAGCAGTTCTTC.

V gene TRBV28 combines with J gene TRBJ1-5; D is perhaps TRBD1 (5 bases). The CDR3 runs 14 residues. Trimming removed 2 bases at V and 4 bases at J, with 9 bases between. Germline V CDR1 and CDR2: MDHEN, SYDVKM. The CDR3 is CASSLTGENQPQHF. CDR3 DNA sequence: TGTGCCAGCAGTTTAACAGGAGAGAATCAGCCCCAGCATTTT.

The chain uses TRBV2 and TRBJ2-2; D not certain. The V gene lost 6 bases and the J gene lost 1 base, with 12 bases spanning the gap. The CDR3 consists of 15 residues. Looked up from germline, CDR1 is SNHLY and CDR2 is FYNNEI. The CDR3 DNA reads TGTGCCAGCAGGACTGGGCTTCGGAACACCGGGGAGCTGTTTTTT. Protein sequence: CASRTGLRNTGELFF.

The chain combines TRBV7-6 with TRBJ2-3, with 10 bases fitting TRBD2. This CDR3 is 14 amino acids long. From germline, CDR1 is SGHVS and CDR2 FNYEAQ. The ends lost 7 bases at V and 4 bases at J; junction bases unmatched: 5. CDR3 in DNA: TGTGCCAGCATCAGACTAGCGGGCGCAGATACGCAGTATTTT. Translated, it gives CASIRLAGADTQYF.

The chain recombines TRBV3-1 (or the pseudogene TRBV3-2) with TRBJ2-1; the D gene is possibly TRBD2 (6 bases). The CDR3 loop spans 16 amino acids. Trimming removed 2 bases from V and 2 bases from J, with 13 bases in between. CDR1 is LGHDT and CDR2 is YNNKEL in the germline V gene (reference sequence). CDR3 coding DNA: TGTGCCAGCAGCCAATATGCGGGGACCGCCTACAATGAGCAGTTCTTC. It translates to CASSQYAGTAYNEQFF.

The rearrangement joins TRBV6-5 to TRBJ1-2, with 7 bases matching TRBD1. Germline V gene data show CDR1 as MNHEY and CDR2 as SVGAGI. The CDR3 is made up of 12 amino acids. Trimming removed 4 bases from V and 14 bases from J; junction bases left unmatched: 10. CDR3 in DNA: TGTGCCAGCAGTTCCCCTCTACAGGGGAGGACCTTC. It codes for CASSSPLQGRTF.

The chain is built from TRBV7-2 and TRBJ2-4, with TRBD2 matching 10 bases. This CDR3 spans 16 amino acids. Trimming at V came to 6 bases and at J to 5 bases, leaving 10 bases not matched to a gene. Germline lookup yields CDR1 SGHTA and CDR2 FQGNSA. CDR3 DNA sequence: TGTGCCAGCAGTATTCTAGCGGGAGTCGGACAAAACATTCAGTACTTC. It translates to CASSILAGVGQNIQYF.

The chain couples TRBV7-6 to TRBJ1-5, with D maybe TRBD1 (6 bases). This CDR3 is built from 17 residues. Germline-derived CDR1 and CDR2 are SGHVS and FNYEAQ. V gave up 5 bases and J gave up 4 bases, with 21 bases separating them. The CDR3 bases are TGTGCCAGCAGCCTAAATCCCCGGACAGATCTGAATCAGCCCCAGCATTTT. Its protein is CASSLNPRTDLNQPQHF.

This sequence joins TRBV2 and TRBJ2-7; a possible D gene is TRBD2 (6 bases). The germline V gene encodes CDR1 SNHLY and CDR2 FYNNEI. This CDR3 contains 12 residues. V shed 5 bases and J shed 5 bases, with 10 bases lying between them. The DNA of the CDR3 is TGTGCCAGCAGTCGCGGGAATCACGAGCAGTACTTC. Its translation is CASSRGNHEQYF. The entire variable domain, with the rest obtained from reference TRBV2 and TRBJ2-7, is as follows: EPEVTQTPSHQVTQMGQEVILRCVPISNHLYFYWYRQILGQKVEFLVSFYNNEISEKSEIFDDQFSVERPDGSNFTLKIRSTKLEDSAMYFCASSRGNHEQYFGPGTRLTVT.

V usage is TRBV7-9 and J usage is TRBJ1-1, with D maybe TRBD1 (5 bases). The CDR3 is made up of 15 amino acids. The ends were cut back, 6 bases at V and 5 bases at J, with 19 bases in the middle. Per the germline V gene, CDR1 is SEHNR and CDR2 is FQNEAQ (reference sequence). CDR3 sequence reads: CASRRTKGLLTEAFF. The DNA of the CDR3 is TGTGCCAGCAGACGTACAAAGGGGCTTCTAACTGAAGCTTTCTTT.

The rearrangement uses TRBV18 and TRBJ1-3; 9 nucleotides align to TRBD1. Germline trimming cut 3 bases from V and 0 bases from J; bases unmatched to any gene: 3. The CDR3 contains 16 residues. The germline V gene encodes CDR1 KGHSH and CDR2 LQKENI. The CDR3 DNA is TGTGCCAGCTCACCCGGGACAGGGAGCTCTGGAAACACCATATATTTT. This sequence encodes CASSPGTGSSGNTIYF.

A few counts support this clone. The V and J genes are TRBV14 and TRBJ2-3; D is possibly TRBD1 (6 bases). V gave up 4 bases and J gave up 7 bases, with 15 bases separating them. CDR1 is SGHDN and CDR2 is FVKESK in the germline V gene. The CDR3 is 14 amino acids. The CDR3 DNA sequence: TGTGCCAGCAGCCTCGTAGGGACACCTTATACGCAGTATTTT. Protein sequence: CASSLVGTPYTQYF.

The V and J genes are TRBV5-6 and TRBJ1-1, with 8 bases that match TRBD1. This CDR3 is built from 16 residues. Per the germline V gene, CDR1 is SGHDT and CDR2 is YYEEEE. The V and J ends lost 0 bases and 8 bases, in that order; junction bases with no gene match: 12. The DNA of the CDR3 is TGTGCCAGCAGCTTGGGCTGGACAGGGAACAGAGGGGAAGCTTTCTTT. It yields the protein CASSLGWTGNRGEAFF.

The V and J genes are TRBV4-1 and TRBJ2-2; D remains unclear. This CDR3 contains 17 residues. CDR1 is MGHRA and CDR2 is YSYEKL in the germline V gene. Between the trimmed V and J ends, which lost 7 bases and 6 bases, there was a span of 24 bases. The CDR3: CASTGLIFSAGAGELFF. The CDR3 DNA reads as TGCGCCAGCACTGGCCTCATTTTCAGCGCTGGGGCCGGGGAGCTGTTTTTT.

The sample holds a few counts of this clone. The rearrangement joins TRBV21-1 to TRBJ1-1. TRBV21-1 is listed as a pseudogene. The CDR3 is 19 residues long. CDR3 loop: CASSKAARGGVYGVTEAFF. Here the CDR3 DNA reads TGTGCCAGCAGCAAGGCGGCCAGGGGGGGCGTTTATGGGGTCACTGAAGCTTTCTTT.

The chain's CDR3 is CAWATRAGEQFF. DNA for the CDR3: TGTGCCTGGGCTACCCGGGCGGGTGAGCAGTTCTTC. The genes are TRBV30 and TRBJ2-1, with a possible D match to TRBD2 (5 bases). Per germline, CDR1 GTSNPN and CDR2 SVGIG (reference sequence). Trimming removed 5 bases at V and 9 bases at J, with 14 bases between. The CDR3 has 12 amino acids.

The J gene is TRBJ2-7, the V gene TRBV10-3; TRBD2 agrees at 8 bases. The CDR3 has 15 residues. Germline trimming cut 6 bases from V and 1 base from J; bases unmatched to any gene: 8. Germline V gene sequence: CDR1 ENHRY, CDR2 SYGVKD. CDR3 coding DNA: TGTGCCATCAGGGCCACCAGCGGGAGATCCTACGAGCAGTACTTC. It is translated as CAIRATSGRSYEQYF.

This clone came up once. This chain joins TRBV24-1 and TRBJ2-1; 14 nucleotides line up with TRBD2. Germline V gene sequence: CDR1 KGHDR, CDR2 SFDVKD. The V segment lost 2 bases and the J segment 8 bases; nucleotides outside the gene matches: 7. The CDR3 consists of 17 residues. Here the CDR3 reads CATSDSGLAGVPYEQFF. The CDR3 bases are TGTGCCACCAGTGATTCGGGACTAGCGGGAGTCCCGTATGAGCAGTTCTTC.

This chain links TRBV7-2 with TRBJ1-4; 10 positions agree with TRBD1. V was pared by 4 bases and J by 7 bases, with 9 bases of the junction left unmatched. Per the germline V gene, CDR1 is SGHTA and CDR2 is FQGNSA. The CDR3 has 16 amino acids. CDR3 region: CASSSPLTGGGEKLFF. The CDR3 nucleotides are TGTGCCAGCAGCTCGCCCCTGACAGGGGGCGGTGAAAAACTGTTTTTT.

This clone came up once. The chain is built from TRBV5-8 and TRBJ1-4, with a weak D call TRBD1 (5 bases). Trimming shortened V by 4 bases and J by 1 base, and 8 bases separated the two germline ends. This CDR3 spans 14 amino acids. Germline lookup yields CDR1 SGHTS and CDR2 YDEGEE. In DNA, the CDR3 is TGTGCCAGCAGCAAGGGGTTAACTAATGAAAAACTGTTTTTT. It specifies CASSKGLTNEKLFF.